This TCR beta chain came from a study of blood T cell repertoires in COVID-19. The overall study: Sites across the United States, Italy and Spain contributed samples from acute and convalescent COVID-19. Sources were T cells, B-cell-depleted T cells, or PBMCs; the material itself was cDNA or gDNA.

This table comes from immunoSEQ multiplex PCR, and its TCRdb copy is limited to in-frame clones, with some not included. The sample has over 150,000 clones, around 83% seen once. The germline CDR1 and CDR2 sequences are LGHDT and YNNKEL (reference sequence). The CDR3 is 13 amino acids. V dropped 2 bases and J dropped 4 bases, with 8 bases sitting between them. The TCR sequence derives from a middle-aged man with acute or convalescent COVID-19. The genes are TRBV3-1 (or the pseudogene TRBV3-2) and TRBJ1-1, with D possibly TRBD1 on 5 matching bases. The sample consisted of peripheral blood. The CDR3 nucleotides read TGTGCCAGCAGCCAACTAGGGGCCACTGAAGCTTTCTTT. This translates into CASSQLGATEAFF.